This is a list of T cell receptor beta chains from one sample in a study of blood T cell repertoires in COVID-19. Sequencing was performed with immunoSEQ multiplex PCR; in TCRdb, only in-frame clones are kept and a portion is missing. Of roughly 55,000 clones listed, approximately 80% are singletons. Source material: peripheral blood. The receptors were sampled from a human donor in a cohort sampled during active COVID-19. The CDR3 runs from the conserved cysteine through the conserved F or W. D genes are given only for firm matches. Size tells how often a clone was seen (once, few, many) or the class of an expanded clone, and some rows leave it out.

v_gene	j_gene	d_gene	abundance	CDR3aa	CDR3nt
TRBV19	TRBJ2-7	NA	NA	CASSMGHGGKYEQYF	TGTGCCAGTAGTATGGGGCACGGCGGCAAATACGAGCAGTACTTC
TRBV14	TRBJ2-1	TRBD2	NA	CASSLPTGLAGVDEQFF	TGTGCCAGCAGCCTACCTACCGGACTAGCGGGAGTCGATGAGCAGTTCTTC
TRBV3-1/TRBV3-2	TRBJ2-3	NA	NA	CASSSILRTSTDTQYF	TGTGCCAGCAGCTCCATTCTCCGGACTAGCACAGATACGCAGTATTTT
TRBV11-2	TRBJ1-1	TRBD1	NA	CASSLGTGWVVNTEAFF	TGTGCCAGCAGCTTAGGGACAGGGTGGGTGGTGAACACTGAAGCTTTCTTT
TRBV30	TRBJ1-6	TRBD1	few	CAWRAGTGGRSPLHF	TGTGCCTGGAGGGCCGGGACAGGGGGGCGTTCACCCCTCCACTTT
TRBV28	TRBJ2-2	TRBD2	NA	CASIKSGLAGGNTGELFF	TGTGCCAGCATTAAATCGGGACTAGCGGGGGGAAACACCGGGGAGCTGTTTTTT
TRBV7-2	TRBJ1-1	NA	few	CASSTTVNTEAFF	TGTGCCAGCAGCACCACAGTGAACACTGAAGCTTTCTTT
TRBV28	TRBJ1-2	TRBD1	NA	CASAPGQAYGYTF	TGTGCCAGCGCCCCGGGACAGGCCTATGGCTACACCTTC
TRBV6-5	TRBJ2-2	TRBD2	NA	CASSPGLEGGELFF	TGTGCCAGCAGTCCGGGACTAGAGGGCGGGGAGCTGTTTTTT
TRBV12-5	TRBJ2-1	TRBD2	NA	CASGLVLGGRVGNEQFF	TGTGCTAGTGGTTTGGTACTGGGCGGGAGGGTCGGCAATGAGCAGTTCTTC
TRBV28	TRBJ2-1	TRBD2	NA	CASSFIESGLAYYNEQFF	TGTGCCAGCAGTTTTATCGAGTCTGGACTAGCGTATTACAATGAGCAGTTCTTC
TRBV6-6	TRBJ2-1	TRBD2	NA	CASTSGASSYNEQFF	TGTGCCAGCACTAGCGGCGCAAGCTCCTACAATGAGCAGTTCTTC
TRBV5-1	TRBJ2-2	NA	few	CASSLRGDNTGELFF	TGCGCCAGCAGCTTACGGGGTGACAACACCGGGGAGCTGTTTTTT
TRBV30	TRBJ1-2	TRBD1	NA	CAWSDRELYGYTF	TGTGCCTGGTCGGACAGGGAATTATACGGCTACACCTTC
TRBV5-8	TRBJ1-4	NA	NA	CASSRQVATNEKLFF	TGTGCCAGCAGCCGGCAGGTTGCAACTAATGAAAAACTGTTTTTT
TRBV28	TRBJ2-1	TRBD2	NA	CARIVGLAGRDEQFF	TGTGCCAGGATTGTTGGGCTAGCGGGAAGAGATGAGCAGTTCTTC
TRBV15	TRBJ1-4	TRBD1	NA	CATSRVSHRTGYEKLFF	TGTGCCACCAGCAGGGTTTCGCACCGGACAGGGTATGAAAAACTGTTTTTT
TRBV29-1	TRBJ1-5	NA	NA	CSVQLGNQPQHF	TGCAGCGTCCAACTGGGCAATCAGCCCCAGCATTTT
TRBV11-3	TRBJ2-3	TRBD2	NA	CASSLGLAGGDTQYF	TGTGCCAGCAGCCTCGGACTAGCAGGCGGGGATACGCAGTATTTT
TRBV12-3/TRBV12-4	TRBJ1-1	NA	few	CASSLGGDTEAFF	TGTGCCAGCAGTTTAGGGGGCGATACTGAAGCTTTCTTT
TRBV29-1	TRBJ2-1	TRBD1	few	CSFAGTGTGVEQFF	TGCAGCTTTGCCGGGACAGGGACTGGAGTTGAGCAGTTCTTC
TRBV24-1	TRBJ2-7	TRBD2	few	CATSDLPSGDTYEQYF	TGTGCCACCAGTGATTTGCCTAGCGGGGATACCTACGAGCAGTACTTC
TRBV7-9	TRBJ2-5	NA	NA	CASSLAGGQETQYF	TGTGCCAGCAGCTTAGCGGGAGGACAAGAGACCCAGTACTTC
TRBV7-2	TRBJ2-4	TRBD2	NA	CASSHASGRAGSIQYF	TGTGCCAGCAGCCACGCTAGCGGGAGGGCCGGGAGCATTCAGTACTTC
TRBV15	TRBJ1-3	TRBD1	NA	CATSLGTASGNTIYF	TGTGCCACCAGCCTTGGGACAGCCTCTGGAAACACCATATATTTT
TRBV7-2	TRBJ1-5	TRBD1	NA	CASSVDRGLQPQHF	TGTGCCAGCAGCGTTGACAGGGGGCTTCAGCCCCAGCATTTT
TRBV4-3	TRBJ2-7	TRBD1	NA	CASSQAGTGAYEQYF	TGCGCCAGCAGCCAAGCAGGGACAGGGGCCTACGAGCAGTACTTC
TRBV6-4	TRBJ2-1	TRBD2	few	CASSDTSDGPNEQFF	TGTGCCAGCAGTGATACTAGCGATGGTCCGAATGAGCAGTTCTTC
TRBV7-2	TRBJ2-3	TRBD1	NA	CASSLKRAGTGAADTQYF	TGTGCCAGCAGCCTAAAGAGGGCGGGGACAGGGGCGGCAGATACGCAGTATTTT
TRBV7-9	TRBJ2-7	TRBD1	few	CASSLWDRADEQYF	TGTGCCAGCAGCTTATGGGACAGAGCCGACGAGCAGTACTTC
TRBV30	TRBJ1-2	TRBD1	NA	CAWTPRDSHSNYGYTF	TGTGCCTGGACCCCCCGGGACAGCCATTCTAACTATGGCTACACCTTC
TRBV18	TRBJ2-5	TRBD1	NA	CASSPWDSKQETQYF	TGTGCCAGCTCACCCTGGGACAGCAAACAAGAGACCCAGTACTTC
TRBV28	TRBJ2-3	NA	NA	CASRRELPLGTDTQYF	TGTGCCAGCAGGAGGGAGTTACCCCTCGGCACAGATACGCAGTATTTT
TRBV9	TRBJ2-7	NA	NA	CASSVGDDRSTYEQYF	TGTGCCAGCAGCGTAGGGGATGACAGGTCCACCTACGAGCAGTACTTC
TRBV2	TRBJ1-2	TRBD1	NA	CASAGQGAGYTF	TGTGCCAGCGCAGGACAGGGGGCTGGCTACACCTTC
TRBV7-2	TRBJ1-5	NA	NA	CASSSGDDNQPQHF	TGTGCCAGCAGCTCAGGGGACGACAATCAGCCCCAGCATTTT
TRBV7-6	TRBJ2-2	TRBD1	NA	CASSPDRGPGELFF	TGTGCCAGCAGCCCCGACAGGGGGCCCGGGGAGCTGTTTTTT
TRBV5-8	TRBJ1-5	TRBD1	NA	CASRQNQGAFNQPQHF	TGTGCCAGCAGACAGAACCAGGGGGCGTTCAATCAGCCCCAGCATTTT
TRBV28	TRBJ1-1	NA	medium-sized	CASSLERFTEAFF	TGTGCCAGCAGTTTAGAGAGGTTTACTGAAGCTTTCTTT
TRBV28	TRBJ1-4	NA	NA	CASSLISADTEKLFF	TGTGCCAGCAGTTTAATTTCAGCAGACACTGAAAAACTGTTTTTT
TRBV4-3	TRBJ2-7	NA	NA	CASSQTGTLREQYF	TGCGCCAGCAGCCAAACCGGGACTCTTAGGGAGCAGTACTTC
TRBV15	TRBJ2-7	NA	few	CATSREIFRGAGAIYEQYF	TGTGCCACCAGCAGAGAAATTTTTCGGGGCGCAGGGGCCATCTACGAGCAGTACTTC
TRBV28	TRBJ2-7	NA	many	CASSPLRTDIYEQYF	TGTGCCAGCAGTCCCTTAAGGACAGATATCTACGAGCAGTACTTC
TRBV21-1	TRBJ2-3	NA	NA	CASSNDPGVTDTQYF	TGTGCCAGCAGTAACGACCCGGGGGTCACAGATACGCAGTATTTT
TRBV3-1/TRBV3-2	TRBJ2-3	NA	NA	CASSPHANTQYF	TGTGCCAGCAGCCCCCACGCTAATACGCAGTATTTT
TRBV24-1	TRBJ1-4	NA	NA	CATSDGRTSNEKLFF	TGTGCCACCAGTGATGGTAGGACATCTAATGAAAAACTGTTTTTT
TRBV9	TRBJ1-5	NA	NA	CASSVSTGSNQPQHF	TGTGCCAGCAGCGTCAGTACAGGGAGCAATCAGCCCCAGCATTTT
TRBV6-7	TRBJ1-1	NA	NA	CASSYSTAGAWAFF	TGTGCCAGCAGTTACTCGACGGCGGGGGCATGGGCTTTCTTT
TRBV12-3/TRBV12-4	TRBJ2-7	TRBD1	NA	CASSPGTGTEQYF	TGTGCCAGCAGTCCCGGGACAGGGACCGAGCAGTACTTC
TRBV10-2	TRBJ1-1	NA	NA	CASSTTRKLNTEAFF	TGCGCCAGCAGTACGACGCGGAAGCTGAACACTGAAGCTTTCTTT
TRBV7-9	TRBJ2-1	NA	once	CASSRQQVTYNEQFF	TGTGCCAGCAGCCGTCAACAGGTAACCTACAATGAGCAGTTCTTC
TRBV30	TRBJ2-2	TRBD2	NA	CAWTNLAGGDTGELFF	TGTGCCTGGACCAACCTAGCGGGAGGGGACACCGGGGAGCTGTTTTTT
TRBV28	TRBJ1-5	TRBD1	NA	CASSLGGQSSNQPQHF	TGTGCCAGCAGTCTAGGGGGACAGTCTAGCAATCAGCCCCAGCATTTT
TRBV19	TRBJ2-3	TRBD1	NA	CASSKDRGDTQYF	TGTGCCAGTAGTAAGGACAGGGGAGATACGCAGTATTTT
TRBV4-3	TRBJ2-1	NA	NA	CASSQDLAGSSLEQFF	TGCGCCAGCAGCCAAGATCTGGCGGGATCGAGCCTTGAGCAGTTCTTC
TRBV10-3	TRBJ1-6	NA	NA	CAISVRGDNSPLHF	TGTGCCATCAGTGTCAGGGGTGATAATTCACCCCTCCACTTT
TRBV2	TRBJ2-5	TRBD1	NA	CASRGDSKETQYF	TGTGCCAGCAGGGGGGACAGTAAAGAGACCCAGTACTTC
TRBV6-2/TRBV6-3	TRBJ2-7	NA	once	CASSLQGEYEQYF	TGTGCCAGCAGCTTACAGGGAGAATACGAGCAGTACTTC
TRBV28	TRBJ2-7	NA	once	CASSPVGQSSSYEQYF	TGTGCCAGCAGTCCCGTAGGACAGTCTAGCTCCTACGAGCAGTACTTC
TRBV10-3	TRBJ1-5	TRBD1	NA	CAISRDRGVGQPQHF	TGTGCCATCAGCCGCGACAGGGGAGTCGGTCAGCCCCAGCATTTT